This T cell receptor (beta chain) stems from a study of T cell responses to AZD1222 COVID-19 vaccine. The data were produced by immunoSEQ multiplex PCR, yet TCRdb's version contains in-frame clones alone and is incomplete. Altogether about 87,000 clones are present, roughly 89% being singletons, with the ten largest covering almost 8.5%. Germline V lookup: CDR1 LNHNV, CDR2 YYDKDF (reference sequence). The CDR3 sequence is 14 residues long. Trimming took off 0 bases at V and 7 bases at J, with 13 bases between the two ends. The V gene is TRBV15, the J gene TRBJ2-7; D is perhaps TRBD1 (5 bases). The sequence derives from an adult in good health. The sequences come from peripheral blood, collected on day 0 of AZD1222 vaccination. DNA for the CDR3: TGTGCCACCAGCAGAGATCGTGGCAAGGGGGAGCAGTACTTC. Its protein product is CATSRDRGKGEQYF.